The 5 T cell receptor beta chains given below trace back to one sample, sequenced in a study of read filtering for tumor transcriptome and immune sequencing. Molecular barcoded adaptors covering alpha/delta and beta/gamma chains were used on approximately 400 ng RNA. TCRdb re-analysed the reads in MiXCR, keeping a single row per CDR3 protein. The sample holds roughly 90,000 distinct CDR3 sequences, about 22% seen once. The sample comprised a population of CD138-negative cells sorted from bone marrow. Receptors originate from a donor aged 40 or older with multiple myeloma.

The count of this clonotype is one. The CDR3 carries no conserved terminal phenylalanine or tryptophan, so it likely arises from a read error. J is TRBJ1-2 and V is TRBV29-1, with TRBD1 as a possible D gene (5 bases). Germline V gene lookup returns CDR1 SQVTM and CDR2 ANQGSEA. This CDR3 has 14 amino acids. Trimming cost V 5 bases and J 6 bases, with 19 bases left between them. CDR3 in amino acids: CSVIRTGDDNGYTS. The CDR3 DNA follows: TGCAGCGTTATACGCACAGGAGACGACAATGGCTACACCTCC.

This clonotype was recorded once. Possible read error: a much larger clone is one base away. The chain couples TRBV7-2 to TRBJ2-7, with 9 bases identical to TRBD2. Looked up from germline, CDR1 is SGHTA and CDR2 is FQGNSA. The CDR3 has 16 residues. CDR3: CARSLGRRLAVPEQYF. The DNA of the CDR3 is TGTGCCCGCAGCTTAGGCCGGAGACTAGCGGTACCCGAGCAGTACTTC.

In this sample, this clonotype turned up many times. The V and J genes are TRBV28 and TRBJ2-7; D might be TRBD2 (6 bases). Germline assignment: CDR1 MDHEN and CDR2 SYDVKM. The CDR3 has 13 amino acids. Trimming shortened V by 6 bases and J by 2 bases, and 11 bases separated the two germline ends. This chain's CDR3 is CASSPGLPYEQYF. CDR3 DNA: TGTGCCAGCAGCCCGGGACTTCCCTACGAGCAGTACTTC.

On this clonotype: A read error may be the cause here, since a much bigger clone is one base away. V and J are TRBV7-8 and TRBJ1-1; the D is unclear. Germline lookup yields CDR1 SGHVS and CDR2 FQNEAQ. The CDR3 extends over 15 amino acids. Between the trimmed V and J ends, which lost 5 bases and 2 bases, there was a span of 15 bases. The chain's CDR3 is CASSLRTGANTEAFF. The CDR3 bases are TGTGCCAGCAGCCTACGGACGGGAGCTAACACTGAAGCTTTCTTT. The whole variable domain, remainder taken from reference TRBV7-8 and TRBJ1-1, is GAGVSQSPRYKVAKRGQDVALRCDPISGHVSLFWYQQALGQGPEFLTYFQNEAQLDKSGLPSDRFFAERPEGSVSTLKIQRTQQEDSAVYLCASSLRTGANTEAFFGQGTRLTVV.

The sample holds a few counts of this clonotype. This chain uses TRBV7-9 with TRBJ2-3; 8 positions agree with TRBD1. Germline V gene lookup returns CDR1 SEHNR and CDR2 FQNEAQ (reference sequence). The trim removed 3 bases at V and 4 bases at J, leaving 6 bases unmatched. The CDR3 is made up of 15 amino acids. The CDR3 reads CASSLTGESSDTQYF. The CDR3 DNA reads as TGTGCCAGCAGCTTGACAGGGGAATCATCAGATACGCAGTATTTT.